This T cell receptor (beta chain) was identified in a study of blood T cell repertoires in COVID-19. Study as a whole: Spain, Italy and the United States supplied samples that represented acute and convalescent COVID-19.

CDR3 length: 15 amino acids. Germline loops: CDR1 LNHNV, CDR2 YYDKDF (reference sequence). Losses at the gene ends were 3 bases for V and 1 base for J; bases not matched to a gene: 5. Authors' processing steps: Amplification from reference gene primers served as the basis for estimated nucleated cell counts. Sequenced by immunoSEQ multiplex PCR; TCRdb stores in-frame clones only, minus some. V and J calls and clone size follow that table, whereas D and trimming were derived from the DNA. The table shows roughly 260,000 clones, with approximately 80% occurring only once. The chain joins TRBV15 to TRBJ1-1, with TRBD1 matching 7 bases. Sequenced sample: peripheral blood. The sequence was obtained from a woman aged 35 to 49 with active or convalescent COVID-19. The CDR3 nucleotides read TGTGCCACCAGCAGCGGCGACAGGGCGAACACTGAAGCTTTCTTT. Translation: CATSSGDRANTEAFF.